The 14 T cell receptor beta chains presented below share a single source sample, sequenced in a study of blood T cells in healthy people across ages. The use of a sample-barcoded 5' primer and a J-beta primer mix characterized a second PCR of roughly 6 to 11 cycles. Using its own MiXCR run on the 5' RACE reads, TCRdb lists one record per CDR3 protein. The sample yields roughly 800,000 distinct CDR3 sequences, about 55% seen once. Material: blood. The receptors stem from an elderly man in good health.

This chain links TRBV11-2 with TRBJ2-5; D might be TRBD1 (6 bases). Germline CDR1 and CDR2: SGHAT and FQNNGV. The CDR3 loop spans 12 amino acids. V was shortened by 9 bases and J by 4 bases, with 12 bases between the two germline ends. CDR3 region: CASGQYRETQYF. DNA of the CDR3: TGTGCCAGTGGACAGTATCGAGAGACCCAGTACTTC.

V and J are TRBV5-5 and TRBJ2-3, with D unclear. V was pared by 4 bases and J by 2 bases, with 11 bases between. The CDR3 length is 14 residues. Germline V CDR1 and CDR2: SGHKS, YYEKEE (reference sequence). This chain's CDR3 is CASSPNSFTDTQYF. CDR3 DNA: TGTGCCAGCAGCCCGAACAGCTTCACAGATACGCAGTATTTT.

Comments on this clonotype: Just one base apart from a much larger clone, this may be a read error. J is TRBJ2-7 and V is TRBV18, with D perhaps matching TRBD1 (6 bases). The J call is uncertain, as TRBJ2-5 better fits the DNA end. The CDR3 has 14 amino acids. Germline V gene lookup returns CDR1 KGHSH and CDR2 LQKENI. The CDR3 bases are TGTGCCAGCTCACCCCGGGACAAGGGAGAGACCCAGTACTTC. It encodes CASSPRDKGETQYF.

The V and J genes are TRBV7-9 and TRBJ2-5; D unclear. Per the germline V gene, CDR1 is SEHNR and CDR2 is FQNEAQ (reference sequence). V lost 2 bases to trimming and J lost 3 bases, with 10 bases between them. There are 14 residues in the CDR3. CDR3 loop: CASSLTTVKETQYF. In nucleotides, the CDR3 is TGTGCCAGCAGCTTAACGACGGTAAAAGAGACCCAGTACTTC.

The genes are TRBV7-8 and TRBJ1-6; 9 bases map to TRBD1. The CDR3 has 15 residues. The germline gives CDR1 SGHVS, CDR2 FQNEAQ. V lost 1 base to trimming and J lost 10 bases; unmatched junction nucleotides: 5. CDR3 region: CASSLVGQGNSPLHF. For the CDR3, the DNA is TGTGCCAGCAGCTTAGTGGGACAGGGCAACTCACCCCTCCACTTT.

In its sample, this clonotype was seen a few times. V usage is TRBV28 and J usage is TRBJ1-4; 7 nucleotides align to TRBD1. Germline V CDR1 and CDR2: MDHEN, SYDVKM. The CDR3 runs 12 residues. J was trimmed by 5 bases and V by 8 bases; bases with no gene match: 2. The CDR3 reads CASRQGNEKLFF. CDR3 in DNA: TGTGCCAGCCGACAGGGAAATGAAAAACTGTTTTTT.

The chain couples TRBV27 to TRBJ2-1; D possibly corresponds to TRBD2 (5 bases). V was pared by 5 bases and J by 15 bases, with 17 bases between. Germline V lookup: CDR1 MNHEY, CDR2 SMNVEV (reference sequence). The CDR3 totals 12 residues. CDR3: CASSPVRGRRFF. CDR3 DNA: TGTGCCAGCAGTCCCGTCCGTGGGAGAAGGTTCTTC.

The chain uses TRBV27 and TRBJ1-2; TRBD1 might be the D (5 bases). There are 14 residues in the CDR3. The germline CDR1 and CDR2 sequences are MNHEY and SMNVEV (reference sequence). Trimming removed 8 bases from V and 4 bases from J, with 17 bases in between. CDR3 sequence (DNA): TGTGCCAGCGGCGACAGCGCTGGGTTCTATGGCTACACCTTC. This encodes CASGDSAGFYGYTF.

The CDR3 DNA sequence: TGTGCCAGCAGCCCGAGGACAGGGATGGACACTGAAGCTTTCTTT. Its translation is CASSPRTGMDTEAFF. J is TRBJ1-1 and V is TRBV7-3, with 8 bases that match TRBD1. The CDR3 is made up of 15 amino acids. Per the germline V gene, CDR1 is SGHTA and CDR2 is FQGTGA. V dropped 5 bases and J dropped 3; count of bases not matched to a gene: 8.

This chain connects TRBV20-1 to TRBJ2-7, with 8 bases identical to TRBD2. V shed 6 bases and J 3 bases; nucleotides not matched to a gene: 10. This CDR3 spans 14 amino acids. Germline lookup yields CDR1 DFQATT and CDR2 SNEGSKA (reference sequence). Written as DNA, the CDR3 is TGCAGTGCCCGGGGCGGGACTAGAGACTACGAGCAGTACTTC. Translated: CSARGGTRDYEQYF.

The rearrangement links TRBV7-2 to TRBJ1-2, with 8 bases fitting TRBD1. The CDR3 extends over 15 amino acids. J was trimmed by 5 bases and V by 5 bases; bases with no gene match: 10. The germline CDR1 and CDR2 sequences are SGHTA and FQGNSA. In DNA, the CDR3 is TGTGCCAGCAGCCTAGGACAGGGCGAATCATATGGCTACACCTTC. It encodes CASSLGQGESYGYTF.

This chain connects TRBV9 to TRBJ1-4, with D perhaps TRBD1 (5 bases). Germline assignment: CDR1 SGDLS and CDR2 YYNGEE. V lost 0 bases to trimming and J lost 7 bases, with 13 bases between them. CDR3 size: 15 residues. The CDR3 DNA sequence: TGTGCCAGCAGCGTAGCCCATAGCGGGGGTGAAAAACTGTTTTTT. It yields the protein CASSVAHSGGEKLFF.

This clonotype has just a few counts. This rearrangement joins TRBV5-1 to TRBJ2-1, with TRBD2 matching 8 bases. V gave up 0 bases and J gave up 4 bases; unmatched junction bases: 3. CDR1 is SGHRS, CDR2 YFSETQ, per germline. This CDR3 region has 15 residues. The CDR3 DNA reads as TGCGCCAGCAGCTTGGTTAGCGGGAAATACAATGAGCAGTTCTTC. Protein sequence: CASSLVSGKYNEQFF.

V is TRBV12-3 or TRBV12-4 and J is TRBJ2-7; no clear D gene. The end of the DNA aligns better with TRBJ2-5, so the J call may be wrong. This CDR3 contains 13 residues. DNA for the CDR3: TGTGCCAGCAGTTTCGGGCCCCTCGGGACCCAGTACTTC. It translates to CASSFGPLGTQYF.